The 19 T cell receptor beta chains below all came from one sample that was sequenced in a study of vaccination effects on CD4 cells after COVID-19. The antigens these receptors bind are not known. Antigen-specific CD4+ T cells expanded by the ViraFEST assay with viral peptide pools were then sequenced. An approximately 10-day culture period preceded the isolation of CD4+ T cells. By PCR, the person was confirmed to have had SARS-CoV-2 infection between March and December 2020. Data came from immunoSEQ multiplex PCR; TCRdb stores just in-frame clones and leaves some out. The table lists tens of thousands of clones, about 73% of them singletons. This specimen consisted of CD4+ T cells from PBMCs cultured with HCoV-NL63 spike peptides, obtained before COVID-19 vaccination. These receptors were taken from a human donor who had a prior SARS-CoV-2 infection.

This chain joins TRBV9 and TRBJ2-5, with 11 bases that match TRBD1. Trimming took 4 bases from V and 4 from J; bases not matched to a gene: 6. Germline V CDR1 and CDR2: SGDLS, YYNGEE. There are 15 residues in the CDR3. CDR3 sequence: CASSMDRGLRETQYF. CDR3 DNA sequence: TGTGCCAGCAGCATGGACAGGGGGCTGCGAGAGACCCAGTACTTC.

The CDR3 coding sequence is TGTGCCAGCAGCCCACCCCCAGGACTAGCGGGAACCTACGAGCAGTACTTC. Its translation is CASSPPPGLAGTYEQYF. The genes are TRBV7-9 and TRBJ2-7; 12 nucleotides line up with TRBD2. Germline trimming cut 5 bases from V and 2 bases from J; bases unmatched to any gene: 10. Germline V lookup: CDR1 SEHNR, CDR2 FQNEAQ (reference sequence). CDR3 length: 17 residues.

This clone was seen a single time. This sequence joins TRBV9 and TRBJ1-2; 9 bases are a match to TRBD1. V shed 4 bases, J shed 8 bases, and the junction held 12 bases outside the gene matches. There are 15 residues in the CDR3. Germline V gene data show CDR1 as SGDLS and CDR2 as YYNGEE. The CDR3: CASSPGTGNVWGYTF. DNA of the CDR3: TGTGCCAGCAGCCCAGGGACAGGGAACGTCTGGGGCTACACCTTC.

The chain links TRBV7-2 to TRBJ1-4; no definite D call. The CDR3 runs to 12 residues. Between the trimmed V and J ends, which lost 5 bases and 8 bases, there was a span of 9 bases. Germline lookup yields CDR1 SGHTA and CDR2 FQGNSA. The CDR3 DNA sequence: TGTGCCAGCAGCCCTTACAACGAAAAACTGTTTTTT. Protein sequence: CASSPYNEKLFF.

V is TRBV24-1 and J is TRBJ2-5; 9 bases fit TRBD2. CDR3 length: 16 amino acids. The V and J ends lost 4 bases and 1 base, in that order; junction bases with no gene match: 6. Germline CDR1 and CDR2: KGHDR and SFDVKD. The CDR3 region is CATSDPVAGAQETQYF. CDR3 DNA: TGTGCCACCAGTGACCCCGTAGCGGGAGCCCAAGAGACCCAGTACTTC.

Only one count was recorded for this clone. The chain has TRBV6-5 and TRBJ1-2, with no clear D. CDR3 length: 10 residues. V was trimmed by 10 bases and J by 5 bases, leaving 8 bases between them. Germline V gives CDR1 MNHEY, CDR2 SVGAGI. Written as DNA, the CDR3 is TGTGCCACTGCTAGGTATGGCTACACCTTC. Translation gives CATARYGYTF.

J is TRBJ2-1 and V is TRBV28, with 7 bases identical to TRBD2. The germline V gene encodes CDR1 MDHEN and CDR2 SYDVKM. Trimming removed 6 bases from V and 12 bases from J; junction bases left unmatched: 8. The CDR3 has 12 residues. The CDR3 region is CASRRSSGPQFF. The CDR3 coding sequence is TGTGCCAGCAGAAGGTCTAGCGGTCCGCAGTTCTTC. Looking up the rest from reference TRBV28 and TRBJ2-1 gives the full variable domain: DVKVTQSSRYLVKRTGEKVFLECVQDMDHENMFWYRQDPGLGLRLIYFSYDVKMKEKGDIPEGYSVSREKKERFSLILESASTNQTSMYLCASRRSSGPQFFGPGTRLTVL.

The chain couples TRBV24-1 to TRBJ2-3, with D perhaps matching TRBD2 (5 bases). The germline V gene encodes CDR1 KGHDR and CDR2 SFDVKD. V was pared by 3 bases and J by 1 base, with 22 bases between. The CDR3 consists of 19 residues. CDR3 amino acids: CATSDEGVGRAGGTDTQYF. The CDR3 coding sequence is TGTGCCACCAGTGATGAGGGAGTGGGAAGGGCCGGCGGCACAGATACGCAGTATTTT.

The sample holds one count of this clone. The chain links TRBV6-5 to TRBJ2-3; D may be TRBD2 (6 bases). Germline assignment: CDR1 MNHEY and CDR2 SVGAGI. This CDR3 is built from 14 residues. Trimming removed 10 bases at V and 4 bases at J, with 18 bases between. The CDR3 DNA is TGTGCCACCGACGTTGGGGAGGTGGCAGATACGCAGTATTTT. Its protein product is CATDVGEVADTQYF.

This chain connects TRBV7-9 to TRBJ2-4; TRBD2 is a possible D gene (5 bases). Germline CDR1 reads SEHNR; CDR2 reads FQNEAQ (reference sequence). CDR3 length equals 16 residues. Trimming removed 4 bases at V and 4 bases at J, with 17 bases between. The CDR3 DNA reads TGTGCCAGCAGCTCCCCGGGCCTTCGGGATAAAAACATTCAGTACTTC. It yields the protein CASSSPGLRDKNIQYF.

This clone occurred once. The rearrangement uses TRBV5-1 and TRBJ2-3; D perhaps matches TRBD1 (5 bases). The CDR3 consists of 13 residues. Trimming took 8 bases from V and 0 from J, leaving 10 bases between them. CDR1 is SGHRS, CDR2 YFSETQ, per germline. The CDR3: CASSTASTDTQYF. CDR3 nucleotides: TGCGCCAGTTCGACAGCTAGCACAGATACGCAGTATTTT.

This rearrangement joins TRBV4-2 to TRBJ1-6; the D is unclear. The germline V gene encodes CDR1 LGHNA and CDR2 YNFKEQ. The CDR3 covers 14 residues. Trimming pared 0 bases from V and 8 bases from J, leaving 8 bases between. The CDR3 here is CASSQDSADSPLHF. DNA of the CDR3: TGTGCCAGCAGCCAAGATTCTGCGGATTCACCCCTCCACTTT.

The rearrangement links TRBV7-3 to TRBJ2-3, with D tentatively TRBD2 (5 bases). The germline V gene has CDR1 SGHTA and CDR2 FQGTGA. The CDR3 is made up of 13 amino acids. The germline V and J ends were trimmed by 5 bases and 4 bases, with 10 bases remaining between them. CDR3 in amino acids: CASSPQRADTQYF. The DNA for the CDR3 is TGTGCCAGCAGCCCTCAGAGGGCAGATACGCAGTATTTT.

In this sample, this clone turned up once. The chain combines TRBV9 with TRBJ2-2; D is possibly TRBD1 or TRBD2 (7 bases each). The CDR3 covers 17 residues. V was clipped by 3 bases and J by 6 bases, with 21 bases between them. Germline CDR1 and CDR2: SGDLS and YYNGEE. The CDR3 DNA is TGTGCCAGCAGCGCGACCTTACAGGGGAGGGGGTCCGGGGAGCTGTTTTTT. This codes for CASSATLQGRGSGELFF.

The chain has TRBV16 and TRBJ1-1; D call uncertain. The CDR3 loop spans 14 amino acids. The V end was cut by 1 base, the J end by 5 bases, with 11 bases between. The germline CDR1 and CDR2 sequences are KGHSY and FQNENV. In nucleotides, the CDR3 is TGTGCCAGCAGCCAATATAGGGAAGGAACTGAAGCTTTCTTT. This translates into CASSQYREGTEAFF.

The gene calls are TRBV7-2 and TRBJ2-5; 8 positions agree with TRBD2. The CDR3 contains 15 residues. The V and J ends lost 2 bases and 4 bases, in that order; junction bases with no gene match: 6. Germline V CDR1 and CDR2: SGHTA, FQGNSA. The CDR3 reads CASSLQAGALETQYF. The CDR3 DNA sequence: TGTGCCAGCAGCTTACAAGCGGGGGCGTTAGAGACCCAGTACTTC.

The V call is TRBV6-5, the J call TRBJ2-1; 10 bases agree with TRBD2. Germline lookup yields CDR1 MNHEY and CDR2 SVGAGI. V gave up 6 bases and J gave up 2 bases; unmatched junction bases: 4. The CDR3 runs to 15 residues. The CDR3 sequence is CASSSGGAAYNEQFF. CDR3 sequence (DNA): TGTGCCAGCAGCAGCGGGGGGGCAGCCTACAATGAGCAGTTCTTC.

The chain has TRBV5-1 and TRBJ2-3; 9 bases match TRBD2. Germline V gene data show CDR1 as SGHRS and CDR2 as YFSETQ. The CDR3 length is 16 residues. The trim removed 4 bases at V and 4 bases at J, leaving 10 bases unmatched. CDR3 loop: CASSPIAAGGPDTQYF. CDR3 nucleotide sequence: TGCGCCAGCAGCCCCATTGCAGCGGGGGGCCCAGATACGCAGTATTTT.

The chain links TRBV4-3 to TRBJ2-1, with D perhaps matching TRBD1 (5 bases). Germline V gene lookup returns CDR1 LGHNA and CDR2 YSLEER. V was shortened by 0 bases and J by 12 bases, with 18 bases between the two germline ends. The CDR3 sequence is 15 residues long. The CDR3 loop is CASSQEGLGHERQFF. In nucleotides, the CDR3 is TGCGCCAGCAGCCAAGAGGGTCTAGGACATGAGCGGCAGTTCTTC.